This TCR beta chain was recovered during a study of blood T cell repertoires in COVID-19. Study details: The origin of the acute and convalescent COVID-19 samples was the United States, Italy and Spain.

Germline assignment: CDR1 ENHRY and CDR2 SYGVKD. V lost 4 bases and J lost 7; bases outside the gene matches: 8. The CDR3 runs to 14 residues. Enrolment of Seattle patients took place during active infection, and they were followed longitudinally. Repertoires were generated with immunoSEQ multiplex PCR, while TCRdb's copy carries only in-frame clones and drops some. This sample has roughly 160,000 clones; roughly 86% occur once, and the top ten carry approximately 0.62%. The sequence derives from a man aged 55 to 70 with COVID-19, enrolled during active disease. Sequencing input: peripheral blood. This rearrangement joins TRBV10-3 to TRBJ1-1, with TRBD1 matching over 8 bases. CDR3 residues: CAISGNTGGGEAFF. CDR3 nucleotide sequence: TGTGCCATCAGTGGAAATACAGGGGGGGGTGAAGCTTTCTTT.